The sequence of this T cell receptor beta chain was determined in a study of blood T cell repertoires in COVID-19. Per the germline V gene, CDR1 is SGHNT and CDR2 is YYREEE (reference sequence). The CDR3 runs to 13 residues. Trimming at V came to 4 bases and at J to 3 bases, leaving 4 bases not matched to a gene. Repertoires were generated with immunoSEQ multiplex PCR, while TCRdb's copy carries only in-frame clones and drops some. The repertoire holds roughly 180,000 clones, with approximately 81% as singletons. This clonotype originated in a woman between 40 and 50 years old with acute COVID-19. The material sequenced was PBMCs or T cells enriched from blood (not recorded which). The rearrangement uses TRBV5-4 and TRBJ2-7; 7 bases are shared with TRBD1. In DNA, the CDR3 is TGTGCCAGCAGCGTTTACAGGGGCTACGAGCAGTACGTC. Its protein product is CASSVYRGYEQYV.